This TCR beta chain is from a study of response to subunit inactivated influenza vaccine. TCRdb recomputed calls from the RT-PCR reads with MiXCR, one row per CDR3 protein. The sample holds about 700,000 distinct CDR3 sequences, about 15% seen once. Details on this clonotype: Its antigen is undetermined.

Study conclusions and caveats: With each seasonal influenza vaccination, the authors suggested, few new T cells are recruited.

The germline gives CDR1 MNHEY, CDR2 SVGEGT. Trimming removed 7 bases from V and 0 bases from J; junction bases left unmatched: 9. The CDR3 runs 15 residues. The chain has TRBV6-2 or TRBV6-3 and TRBJ2-7; 7 bases match TRBD2. The TCR sequence derives from a man between 50 and 59 years old who received an inactivated influenza vaccine. This sample comprised PBMCs from blood, obtained around two weeks before vaccination. CDR3 amino acids: CASTLRGGRSYEQYF. CDR3 coding DNA: TGTGCCAGCACCCTACGCGGGGGTCGCTCCTACGAGCAGTACTTC.